This is a list of T cell receptor beta chains from one sample in a study of cytomegalovirus exposure and HLA in healthy donors. The repertoire was sequenced with immunoSEQ multiplex PCR; TCRdb's copy has only in-frame clones and lacks some. The sample has approximately 170,000 clones; 68% are singletons. Sequencing input: PBMCs. The origin of the receptors is a middle-aged woman in good health and CMV-seropositive. Each CDR3 is given with its conserved first and last residue. D genes are given only for firm matches. Clone sizes are given selectively: once, few, many, or a class where the clone is expanded.

CASSYSMRNEAFF,TGTGCCAGCAGTTACTCGATGAGGAATGAAGCTTTCTTT,.,.,TRBV6-5,TRBJ1-1
CASSYGTRELNEQFF,TGTGCCAGCAGCTACGGGACTAGGGAATTAAATGAGCAGTTCTTC,.,TRBD2,TRBV7-2,TRBJ2-1
CASTREVEETQYF,TGTGCCAGCACCAGGGAGGTGGAAGAGACCCAGTACTTC,few,.,TRBV7-9,TRBJ2-5
CSVALYNEQFF,TGCAGCGTGGCTCTCTACAATGAGCAGTTCTTC,.,.,TRBV29-1,TRBJ2-1
CASSRDGFTEAFF,TGTGCCAGCAGCAGAGACGGGTTTACCGAAGCTTTCTTT,.,.,TRBV28,TRBJ1-1
CASSLPGSNQPQHF,TGTGCCAGCAGTTTACCCGGGAGCAATCAGCCCCAGCATTTT,.,.,TRBV28,TRBJ1-5
CASSLGGGEAYF,TGTGCCAGCAGCTTAGGCGGGGGGGAGGCGTACTTC,.,TRBD2,TRBV7-2,TRBJ2-7
CASSQDFAGGNQPQNF,.,.,.,TRBV4-3,TRBJ1-5
CASSLQSSAGEQYF,TGTGCCAGCAGCCTACAGTCCAGTGCGGGAGAGCAGTACTTC,.,.,TRBV7-2,TRBJ2-7
CASSLGLAGVLNEQFF,TGTGCCAGCAGTTTAGGGCTAGCGGGAGTCCTGAATGAGCAGTTCTTC,.,TRBD2,TRBV27,TRBJ2-1
CASSAGQTDSGEQYF,TGTGCCAGTAGTGCGGGACAGACCGATTCGGGCGAGCAGTACTTC,once,.,TRBV19,TRBJ2-7
CASSAIAGGFTDTQYF,TGTGCCAGCAGTGCGATAGCGGGAGGGTTCACAGATACGCAGTATTTT,.,TRBD2,TRBV28,TRBJ2-3
CASSEGDNIYEQYF,TGTGCCAGCAGCGAGGGGGATAACATCTACGAGCAGTACTTC,.,.,TRBV9,TRBJ2-7
CASSPGQGNYGYTF,TGTGCCAGCAGCCCAGGACAGGGGAACTATGGCTACACCTTC,few,TRBD1,TRBV5-5,TRBJ1-2
CASSQRGGEDYEQYF,TGCGCCAGCAGTCAAAGAGGAGGGGAAGACTACGAGCAGTACTTC,.,.,TRBV23-1,TRBJ2-7
CASSYHRGISTDTQYF,TGTGCCAGCAGTTACCACCGCGGGATTAGCACAGATACGCAGTATTTT,.,.,TRBV6-5,TRBJ2-3
CASSPRRTNEKLFF,TGTGCCAGCAGCCCGCGCAGGACAAATGAAAAACTGTTTTTT,.,.,TRBV7-9,TRBJ1-4
CASSDKLAGVTGELFF,TGTGCCAGCAGTGATAAACTAGCGGGAGTCACCGGGGAGCTGTTTTTT,few,TRBD2,TRBV2,TRBJ2-2
CASSPRLAGGPTDTQYF,TGTGCCAGCAGCCCCAGACTAGCGGGGGGGCCCACAGATACGCAGTATTTT,.,TRBD2,TRBV7-2,TRBJ2-3
CASSLYYTEAFF,TGTGCCAGCAGCTTGTATTACACTGAAGCTTTCTTT,.,.,TRBV5-6,TRBJ1-1
CASSRNTENTGELFF,TGTGCCAGCAGCAGAAATACAGAAAACACCGGGGAGCTGTTTTTT,.,.,TRBV5-8,TRBJ2-2
CASSQDTGSNYGYTF,TGCGCCAGCAGCCAAGATACAGGGAGTAACTATGGCTACACCTTC,.,.,TRBV4-1,TRBJ1-2
CASSPRGKPTDTQYF,TGTGCCAGCTCACCACGCGGGAAACCCACAGATACGCAGTATTTT,few,.,TRBV18,TRBJ2-3
CAGRWEGEKLFF,TGTGCCGGCAGATGGGAGGGTGAAAAACTGTTTTTT,.,.,TRBV9,TRBJ1-4
CASSQDERRAEKLFF,TGCGCCAGCAGCCAAGACGAGAGGCGGGCGGAAAAACTGTTTTTT,.,.,TRBV4-3,TRBJ1-4
CASSPVARSSYNEQFF,TGCGCCAGCAGCCCGGTAGCGAGGAGCTCCTACAATGAGCAGTTCTTC,.,.,TRBV5-1,TRBJ2-1
CASSHRVSVGGYTF,TGTGCCAGCAGCCACAGGGTCTCCGTGGGAGGCTACACCTTC,.,.,TRBV7-2,TRBJ1-2
CASTRTGLYGYPF,TGTGCCAGCACCAGAACAGGGCTCTATGGCTACCCCTTC,few,.,TRBV6-5,TRBJ1-2
CASSRGLAANEQFF,TGTGCCAGCAGCCGGGGACTAGCGGCCAATGAGCAGTTCTTC,once,TRBD2,TRBV7-6,TRBJ2-1
CASSLDTRGYTF,TGTGCCAGCAGCCTTGACACCCGCGGCTACACCTTC,.,.,TRBV14,TRBJ1-2
CASLNRGENTEAFF,TGTGCCAGTCTAAACAGGGGCGAGAACACTGAAGCTTTCTTT,.,TRBD1,TRBV19,TRBJ1-1
CASSVSRPGSYGYTF,TGTGCCAGCAGTGTATCTAGGCCTGGCAGTTATGGCTACACCTTC,.,.,TRBV6-1,TRBJ1-2
CASSTPDRGFYEQYF,TGTGCCAGCAGTACCCCGGACAGGGGTTTCTACGAGCAGTACTTC,few,TRBD1,TRBV27,TRBJ2-7
CASSLAIAGSNQPQHF,TGTGCCAGCAGCTTAGCCATCGCAGGGTCCAATCAGCCCCAGCATTTT,.,.,TRBV7-2,TRBJ1-5
CASSLRAGGVNTEAFF,TGTGCCAGCAGCCTCCGGGCAGGGGGAGTGAACACTGAAGCTTTCTTT,.,TRBD1,TRBV5-6,TRBJ1-1
CASSLMGRNYGYTF,TGTGCCAGCAGTTTAATGGGGCGGAACTATGGCTACACCTTC,.,.,TRBV28,TRBJ1-2
CASSPEQGNTEAFF,TGTGCCAGCTCACCAGAACAGGGGAACACTGAAGCTTTCTTT,few,.,TRBV18,TRBJ1-1
CASDLGQGSTDTQYF,TGTGCCAGCGATCTGGGACAGGGAAGCACAGATACGCAGTATTTT,.,TRBD1,TRBV2,TRBJ2-3
CASSFGLERVQFF,TGTGCCAGCAGCTTTGGCCTAGAGCGGGTCCAGTTCTTC,.,.,TRBV7-2,TRBJ2-1
CASSETGRYEKLFF,TGTGCCAGCAGTGAAACAGGGCGATATGAAAAACTGTTTTTT,.,.,TRBV2,TRBJ1-4
CASSMFRADEKLFF,TGTGCCAGTAGTATGTTCAGGGCCGATGAAAAACTGTTTTTT,.,.,TRBV19,TRBJ1-4
CASSPGGSHYGYTF,TGTGCCAGTAGTCCCGGGGGTTCCCACTATGGCTACACCTTC,.,.,TRBV19,TRBJ1-2
CASSWPGRAKETQYF,TGTGCCAGCAGTTGGCCCGGGAGGGCCAAGGAGACCCAGTACTTC,.,TRBD2,TRBV28,TRBJ2-5
CASSQGPPRQGYEKLFF,TGCGCCAGCAGCCAAGGCCCCCCAAGACAGGGTTATGAAAAACTGTTTTTT,.,TRBD1,TRBV4-3,TRBJ1-4
CASSRETSGNTGELFF,TGCGCCAGCAGCCGGGAGACTAGCGGGAACACCGGGGAGCTGTTTTTT,.,TRBD2,TRBV4-1,TRBJ2-2
CASSVDRTNTGELFF,TGTGCCAGCAGTGTTGACAGGACGAACACCGGGGAGCTGTTTTTT,.,.,TRBV6-5,TRBJ2-2
CASSVGVDQLYEQYF,TGTGCCAGCAGCGTAGGTGTAGATCAACTTTACGAGCAGTACTTC,.,.,TRBV9,TRBJ2-7
CASSFQDKYSYEQYF,TGTGCCAGCAGCTTCCAAGACAAATACTCCTACGAGCAGTACTTC,.,.,TRBV5-7,TRBJ2-7
CASSQDNRVTRGGYTF,TGCGCCAGCAGCCAAGATAACAGGGTGACACGCGGTGGCTACACCTTC,.,.,TRBV4-3,TRBJ1-2
CASSQVSVNTEAFF,TGCGCCAGCAGCCAAGTCTCGGTTAACACTGAAGCTTTCTTT,.,.,TRBV4-1,TRBJ1-1
CASSWTLVRVRSTDTQYF,TGTGCCAGCAGTTGGACCCTGGTGAGGGTCCGAAGCACAGATACGCAGTATTTT,.,.,TRBV2,TRBJ2-3
CASSFGTGVHEQFF,TGTGCCAGCAGCTTCGGGACAGGGGTCCATGAGCAGTTCTTC,.,TRBD1,TRBV13,TRBJ2-1
CASSELTGATYYEQYF,TGTGCCAGCAGCGAGTTGACAGGGGCCACATACTACGAGCAGTACTTC,medium-sized,TRBD1,TRBV7-3,TRBJ2-7
CASSLDALHF,TGTGCCAGCAGCTTGGATGCACTGCATTTT,.,.,TRBV5-8,TRBJ1-5
CASSQGRNQPQHF,TGTGCCAGTAGTCAGGGCCGCAATCAGCCCCAGCATTTT,.,.,TRBV19,TRBJ1-5